This T cell receptor beta chain was recovered during a study of blood T cell repertoires in COVID-19. In the study overall: The United States, Italy and Spain provided the acute and convalescent COVID-19 samples.

Followed longitudinally, the Seattle patients had been enrolled during active infection. CDR1 KGHSH and CDR2 LQKENI come from the germline V gene. The CDR3 extends over 14 amino acids. Trimming pared 6 bases from V and 1 base from J, leaving 10 bases between. Some clones are missing from TCRdb's copy, which holds only in-frame ones; the method was immunoSEQ multiplex PCR. The data show approximately 150,000 clones, with approximately 90% seen just once and roughly 2.5% held by the top ten. This receptor was taken from a human donor with COVID-19, enrolled during active disease. The donor label of this sample is uncertain. The chain has TRBV18 and TRBJ1-5, with D possibly TRBD1 on 6 matching bases. The sequenced sample was peripheral blood. CDR3 sequence reads: CASSLRGSNQPQHF. CDR3 sequence (DNA): TGTGCCAGCTCCCTTAGGGGGAGCAATCAGCCCCAGCATTTT.